A selection of T cell receptor beta chains follows, all from one sample in a study of neoadjuvant nivolumab and ipilimumab in lung cancer. Using immunoSEQ multiplex PCR, the repertoire was profiled, and TCRdb retains in-frame clones only, with some absent. The table has approximately 26,000 clones, around 80% seen once. Material: peripheral blood, obtained before neoadjuvant nivolumab, alone or with ipilimumab. Receptor source: an adult with non-small cell lung cancer. Each CDR3 is given with its conserved first and last residue. The order of the fields is clone size, J gene, V gene, D gene, CDR3 protein, CDR3 DNA. D genes are given only for firm matches. Size is stated for part of the rows, as once, few or many counts, or as a class when the clone is expanded.

-,TRBJ1-5,TRBV28,-,CASSPPGDTISNQPQHF,TGTGCCAGCAGTCCCCCGGGCGACACCATCAGCAATCAGCCCCAGCATTTT
-,TRBJ1-5,TRBV6-6,TRBD1,CASSLDRAQPQHF,TGTGCCAGCAGCTTAGACAGGGCACAGCCCCAGCATTTT
-,TRBJ1-2,TRBV4-2,TRBD1,CAAGQGAGGYTF,TGTGCCGCCGGACAGGGAGCTGGTGGCTACACCTTC
-,TRBJ2-5,TRBV11-2,-,CASNSGIRETQYF,TGTGCCAGCAATTCAGGGATAAGAGAGACCCAGTACTTC
few,TRBJ1-6,TRBV7-8,-,CASSLPGNNSPLHF,TGTGCCAGCAGCTTACCAGGCAATAATTCACCCCTCCACTTT
-,TRBJ1-2,TRBV9,-,CASSVREGSGVGYTF,TGTGCCAGCAGCGTTAGAGAGGGCTCCGGGGTCGGCTACACCTTC
-,TRBJ2-3,TRBV9,-,CASSVAGSSTDTQYF,TGTGCCAGCAGCGTAGCAGGGTCTAGCACAGATACGCAGTATTTT
once,TRBJ1-1,TRBV19,-,CASSRALVGAEAFF,TGTGCCAGCAGTAGGGCCCTGGTTGGGGCAGAAGCTTTCTTT
-,TRBJ1-2,TRBV27,-,CASSLSSQPGRGYTF,TGTGCCAGCAGTTTATCGTCCCAACCAGGACGAGGCTACACCTTC
-,TRBJ1-2,TRBV6-4,-,CASSDSTGGGRYGDYGYTF,TGTGCCAGCAGTGACTCGACGGGCGGGGGAAGGTACGGGGACTATGGCTACACCTTC
-,TRBJ2-3,TRBV5-1,-,CASSYDSPSTDTQYF,TGCGCCAGCAGCTATGACAGCCCTAGCACAGATACGCAGTATTTT
-,TRBJ2-1,TRBV5-6,TRBD1,CASSFRTGIGHNEQFF,TGTGCCAGCAGCTTCAGGACAGGGATAGGCCACAATGAGCAGTTCTTC
-,TRBJ1-1,TRBV12-5,TRBD1,CASGLGQGLNTEAFF,TGTGCTAGTGGTTTGGGACAGGGATTAAACACTGAAGCTTTCTTT
-,TRBJ1-6,TRBV14,TRBD1,CASSYGQGNSPLHF,TGTGCCAGCAGTTACGGACAGGGGAATTCACCCCTCCACTTT
-,TRBJ2-5,TRBV5-1,-,CASTASNSQETQYF,TGCGCCAGCACCGCTAGTAACAGTCAAGAGACCCAGTACTTC
-,TRBJ1-4,TRBV28,-,CASKGGPANEKLFF,TGTGCCAGCAAGGGGGGCCCCGCTAATGAAAAACTGTTTTTT
-,TRBJ2-1,TRBV7-8,TRBD2,CASSLWHRESGGVSNEQFF,TGTGCCAGCAGCTTATGGCATCGGGAGAGCGGGGGGGTTTCCAATGAGCAGTTCTTC
-,TRBJ1-3,TRBV18,-,CASSPGRVSGNTIYF,TGTGCCAGCTCACCGGGACGGGTCTCTGGAAACACCATATATTTT
-,TRBJ2-7,TRBV14,TRBD1,CASSPGQGGEQYF,TGTGCCAGCAGCCCAGGACAGGGAGGCGAGCAGTACTTC
-,TRBJ2-2,TRBV5-1,-,CASKRGGGSTGELFF,TGCGCCAGCAAGAGGGGTGGGGGCAGCACCGGGGAGCTGTTTTTT
once,TRBJ2-5,TRBV18,-,CASSPTAGANQETQYF,TGTGCCAGCTCACCGACCGCGGGGGCTAACCAAGAGACCCAGTACTTC
-,TRBJ2-3,TRBV19,TRBD2,CASRGTNRRNTQYF,TGTGCCAGTAGAGGGACTAACCGTAGGAATACGCAGTATTTT
-,TRBJ1-4,TRBV28,TRBD1,CASESGQVLEATNEKLFF,TGTGCCAGCGAATCCGGACAGGTCCTAGAGGCAACTAATGAAAAACTGTTTTTT
-,TRBJ1-2,TRBV6-5,-,CASGSGSNYGYTF,TGTGCCAGCGGATCGGGAAGTAACTATGGCTACACCTTC
few,TRBJ1-1,TRBV7-9,-,CASSPRTPQMNTEAFF,TGTGCCAGCAGCCCTCGGACACCTCAGATGAACACTGAAGCTTTCTTT
-,TRBJ1-1,TRBV29-1,-,CSVGAGGQAFF,TGCAGCGTTGGGGCCGGGGGTCAAGCTTTCTTT
-,TRBJ1-1,TRBV7-6,TRBD1,CASSRQGAAEAFF,TGTGCCAGCAGCCGACAGGGGGCGGCTGAAGCTTTCTTT
once,TRBJ2-1,TRBV10-3,TRBD1,CAISGQGAYNEQFF,TGTGCCATCTCGGGACAGGGGGCCTACAATGAGCAGTTCTTC
once,TRBJ2-7,TRBV28,-,CASSASWQDAYEQYF,TGTGCCAGCAGCGCGAGCTGGCAGGACGCCTACGAGCAGTACTTC
-,TRBJ2-7,TRBV14,-,CASSQVAAGIGEQYF,TGTGCCAGCAGCCAAGTCGCTGCAGGGATTGGCGAGCAGTACTTC
-,TRBJ1-1,TRBV5-1,TRBD1,CASSSNRDRNTEAFF,TGCGCCAGCAGCTCGAACCGGGACAGGAACACTGAAGCTTTCTTT
-,TRBJ1-2,TRBV5-4,-,CASSHTRTYGYTF,TGTGCCAGCAGCCATACCCGGACCTATGGCTACACCTTC
-,TRBJ2-7,TRBV19,-,CASSTPPDTTYEQYF,TGTGCCAGTAGTACCCCTCCCGACACTACCTACGAGCAGTACTTC
-,TRBJ1-1,TRBV10-3,-,CAISEFGRTVNQNSNTEAFF,TGTGCCATCAGTGAGTTTGGACGGACAGTCAACCAAAATTCGAACACTGAAGCTTTCTTT
-,TRBJ2-2,TRBV6-6,-,CASSYTRGIGELFF,TGTGCCAGCAGTTACACTAGGGGAATCGGGGAGCTGTTTTTT
-,TRBJ2-2,TRBV6-1,TRBD1,CASREGRGRTGELFF,TGTGCCAGCAGGGAGGGCAGGGGGCGGACCGGGGAGCTGTTTTTT
-,TRBJ2-7,TRBV18,TRBD1,CASSPGTGDPEQYF,TGTGCCAGCTCCCCCGGGACAGGGGACCCCGAGCAGTACTTC
-,TRBJ2-5,TRBV15,TRBD2,CATSALSGGSGETQYF,TGTGCCACCAGCGCCTTAAGCGGGGGATCAGGAGAGACCCAGTACTTC
once,TRBJ2-7,TRBV7-2,-,CASSFQGYEQYF,TGTGCCAGCAGCTTCCAGGGGTACGAGCAGTACTTC
-,TRBJ1-2,TRBV11-2,-,CASSTYRKKLYGYTF,TGTGCCAGCAGCACGTATAGGAAAAAACTCTATGGCTACACCTTC
-,TRBJ2-5,TRBV2,TRBD2,CASSVTGTSGPQETQYF,TGTGCCAGCAGCGTTACCGGGACTAGCGGCCCCCAAGAGACCCAGTACTTC
once,TRBJ1-1,TRBV28,-,CASSGSTAGYTEAFF,TGTGCCAGCAGTGGATCGACAGCGGGGTACACTGAAGCTTTCTTT
-,TRBJ1-1,TRBV6-1,TRBD1,CASSERDSNTEAFF,TGTGCCAGCAGTGAAAGGGACAGTAACACTGAAGCTTTCTTT
-,TRBJ1-1,TRBV5-1,-,CTSSLDRGANTEAFF,TGCACCAGCAGCTTGGACCGGGGGGCGAACACTGAAGCTTTCTTT
-,TRBJ1-2,TRBV7-9,-,CASSQTGLRNGYTF,TGTGCCAGCAGCCAAACTGGGTTACGCAATGGCTACACCTTC